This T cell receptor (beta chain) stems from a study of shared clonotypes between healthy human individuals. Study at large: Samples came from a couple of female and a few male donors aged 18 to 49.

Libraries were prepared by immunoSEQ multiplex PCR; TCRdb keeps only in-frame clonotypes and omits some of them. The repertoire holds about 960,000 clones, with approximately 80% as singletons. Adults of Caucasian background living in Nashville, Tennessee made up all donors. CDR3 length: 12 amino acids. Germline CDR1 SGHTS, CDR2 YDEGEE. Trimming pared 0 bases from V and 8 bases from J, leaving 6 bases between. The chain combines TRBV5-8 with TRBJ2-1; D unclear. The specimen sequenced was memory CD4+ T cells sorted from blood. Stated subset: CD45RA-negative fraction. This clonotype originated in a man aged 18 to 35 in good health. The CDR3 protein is CASSLAPHEQFF. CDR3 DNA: TGTGCCAGCAGCTTGGCACCCCATGAGCAGTTCTTC.